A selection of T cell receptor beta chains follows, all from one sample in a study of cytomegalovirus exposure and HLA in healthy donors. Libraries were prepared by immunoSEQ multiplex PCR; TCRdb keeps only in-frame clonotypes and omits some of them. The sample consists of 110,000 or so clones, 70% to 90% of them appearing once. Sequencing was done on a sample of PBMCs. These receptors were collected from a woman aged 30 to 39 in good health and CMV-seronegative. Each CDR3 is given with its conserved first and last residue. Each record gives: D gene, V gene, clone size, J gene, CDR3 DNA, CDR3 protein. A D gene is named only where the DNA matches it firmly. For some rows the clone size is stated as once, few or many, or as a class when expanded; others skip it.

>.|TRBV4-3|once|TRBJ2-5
TGCGCCAGCAGCCAAGATTTCGGGGAACAAGAGACCCAGTACTTC
CASSQDFGEQETQYF
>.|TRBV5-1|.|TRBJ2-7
TGCGCCAGCAGCTTGGGTCACGGCTACGAGCAGTACTTC
CASSLGHGYEQYF
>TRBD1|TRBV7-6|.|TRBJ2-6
TGTGCCAGCAGCTTCCAGGGCGCGGACAGGGGGCTCTCCTCTGGGGCCAACGTCCTGACTTTC
CASSFQGADRGLSSGANVLTF
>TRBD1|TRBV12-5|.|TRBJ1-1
TGTGCTAGTGGTTTGGTAGACAGGGCGACTGAAGCTTTCTTT
CASGLVDRATEAFF
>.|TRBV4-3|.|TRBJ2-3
TGCGCCAGCAGCCAAGAGACTAGCACAGATACGCAGTATTTT
CASSQETSTDTQYF
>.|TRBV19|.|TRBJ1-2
TGTGCCAGTGGACAGTTTAACTATGGCTACACCTTC
CASGQFNYGYTF
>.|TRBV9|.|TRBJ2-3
TGTGCCAGCAGCGTAGCAGGGGGGATGGGAGATACGCAGTATTTT
CASSVAGGMGDTQYF
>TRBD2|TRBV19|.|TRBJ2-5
TGTGCCAGTAGTTCCGGACTAGCGGGGTATCGGGAGACCCAGTACTTC
CASSSGLAGYRETQYF
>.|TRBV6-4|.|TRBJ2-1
TGTGCCAGCAGTGCCAGGGGCGCTATGAATGAGCAGTTCTTC
CASSARGAMNEQFF
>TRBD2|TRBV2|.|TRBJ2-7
TGTGCCAGCAGCTCGGGAGGCACGGCCACCTACGAGCAGTACTTC
CASSSGGTATYEQYF
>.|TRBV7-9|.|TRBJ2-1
TGTGCCAGCAGCATGAGAGCGGCTGGTACAAATGAGCAGTTCTTC
CASSMRAAGTNEQFF
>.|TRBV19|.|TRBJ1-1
TGTGCCAGTAGTCCGGTCGGGGGTGGCGAAGCTTTCTTT
CASSPVGGGEAFF
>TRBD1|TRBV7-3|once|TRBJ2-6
TGTGCCAGCAGGGGACAGGGGGCCAACCCCTCTGGGGCCAACGTCCTGACTTTC
CASRGQGANPSGANVLTF
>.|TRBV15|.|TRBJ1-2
TGTGCCACCAGCAGAGTCCGACAAAACTATGGCTACACCTTC
CATSRVRQNYGYTF
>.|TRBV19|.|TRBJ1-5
TGTGCCAGCTGCAGGGGACGCAATCAGCCCCAGCATTTT
CASCRGRNQPQHF
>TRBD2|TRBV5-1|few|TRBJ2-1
TGCGCCAGCAGCTTGGCCCCCCCCGGCGGGGGGGCCAATGAGCAGTTCTTC
CASSLAPPGGGANEQFF
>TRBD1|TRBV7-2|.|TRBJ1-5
TGTGCCAGCAGCCTGGTCCGGGACAGGGAGGGCAATCAGCCCCAGCATTTT
CASSLVRDREGNQPQHF
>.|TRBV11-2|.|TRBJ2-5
TGTGCCAGCAGCTCAGGAAACAGCTTGGAAGAGACCCAGTACTTC
CASSSGNSLEETQYF